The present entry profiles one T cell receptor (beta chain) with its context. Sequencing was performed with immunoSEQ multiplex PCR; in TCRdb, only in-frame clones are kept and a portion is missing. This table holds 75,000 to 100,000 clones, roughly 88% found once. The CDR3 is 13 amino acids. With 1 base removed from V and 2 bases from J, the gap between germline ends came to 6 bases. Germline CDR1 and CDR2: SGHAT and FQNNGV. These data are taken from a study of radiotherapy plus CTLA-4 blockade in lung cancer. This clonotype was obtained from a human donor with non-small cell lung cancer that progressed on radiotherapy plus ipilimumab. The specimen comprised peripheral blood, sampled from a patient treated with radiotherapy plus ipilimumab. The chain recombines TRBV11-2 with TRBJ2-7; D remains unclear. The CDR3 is CASSLGAAYEQYF. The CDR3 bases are TGTGCCAGCAGCTTAGGGGCAGCCTACGAGCAGTACTTC.